One sample yielded the 21 T cell receptor beta chains listed below, sequenced in a study of post-analysis software for immune sequencing data (dated by TCRdb to the mid-2010s). General findings and caveats noted by the study authors: Roughly 5 TRBV segments, including TRBV5-6, TRBV5-1 and TRBV20-1, were significantly more frequent in patients than controls.

No antigens are known for them. The library was produced with PCR. Sequencing relied on an Illumina HiSeq 2500. To reduce PCR and sequencing biases, unique molecular identifiers were incorporated into the TCR beta cDNA libraries. TCRdb's own reprocessing of the public reads used fastp at Q25 and MiXCR and kept productive beta chains. A single entry per CDR3 protein holds the most common genes and DNA from its merged rows. Here the sample has more than 450,000 distinct CDR3 sequences; around 40% occur a single time. The top ten clones comprise roughly 1.8% of the sample. The sequenced material came from blood. The source of these receptors is a girl between 5 and 17 years old with multiple sclerosis.

The V gene is TRBV7-9, the J gene TRBJ1-2; possibly TRBD1 for D (5 bases). Germline CDR1 and CDR2: SEHNR and FQNEAQ (reference sequence). The CDR3 covers 14 residues. Trimming removed 4 bases from V and 5 bases from J, with 14 bases in between. CDR3: CASSSPGIWYGYTF. The CDR3 coding sequence is TGTGCCAGCAGCTCCCCAGGGATTTGGTATGGCTACACCTTC.

The chain joins TRBV6-5 to TRBJ2-7; 9 bases map to TRBD1. Germline trimming cut 10 bases from V and 1 base from J; bases unmatched to any gene: 5. In germline, CDR1 is MNHEY, CDR2 SVGAGI. The CDR3 is 13 residues long. The CDR3 DNA reads TGTGCCACCAGGACAGGGGTTTCCTACGAGCAGTACTTC. The encoded protein is CATRTGVSYEQYF.

This clonotype has just a few counts. V is TRBV29-1 and J is TRBJ2-7; 8 bases are shared with TRBD1. Trimming at V came to 4 bases and at J to 1 base, leaving 9 bases not matched to a gene. Looked up from germline, CDR1 is SQVTM and CDR2 is ANQGSEA. CDR3 size: 15 residues. The CDR3 loop reads CSVVLRDRPSYEQYF. DNA of the CDR3: TGCAGCGTTGTCTTGCGGGACAGGCCGTCCTACGAGCAGTACTTC.

V usage is TRBV11-2 and J usage is TRBJ1-1; 7 bases match TRBD1. The germline V gene has CDR1 SGHAT and CDR2 FQNNGV. The CDR3 length is 14 residues. V dropped 5 bases and J dropped 4; count of bases not matched to a gene: 7. CDR3 DNA sequence: TGTGCCAGCAGCCAAGGGGGCCTTACCACTGAAGCTTTCTTT. This sequence encodes CASSQGGLTTEAFF.

The J gene is TRBJ2-1, the V gene TRBV20-1; the D gene is possibly TRBD1 (6 bases). V shed 1 base and J shed 4 bases, with 11 bases lying between them. Germline V gene data show CDR1 as DFQATT and CDR2 as SNEGSKA (reference sequence). The CDR3 totals 14 residues. The CDR3 bases are TGCAGTGCTAGAGGGCAGGGGCCTTACAATGAGCAGTTCTTC. Translating it yields CSARGQGPYNEQFF.

This clonotype showed up just a few times. The chain employs TRBV7-9 and TRBJ2-4, with a weak D call TRBD2 (6 bases). The germline V gene encodes CDR1 SEHNR and CDR2 FQNEAQ (reference sequence). The ends were cut back, 7 bases at V and 6 bases at J, with 16 bases in the middle. The CDR3 contains 14 residues. CDR3 region: CASTPSAGRNIQYF. The DNA for the CDR3 is TGTGCCAGCACCCCCAGTGCGGGGAGAAACATTCAGTACTTC.

The genes are TRBV5-6 and TRBJ1-5; D unresolved. The CDR3 loop spans 16 amino acids. Germline V gene data show CDR1 as SGHDT and CDR2 as YYEEEE. V was trimmed by 0 bases and J by 0 bases, leaving 10 bases between them. This CDR3 is CASSLGVGYSNQPQHF. CDR3 sequence (DNA): TGTGCCAGCAGCTTGGGTGTAGGGTATAGCAATCAGCCCCAGCATTTT.

In this sample, this clonotype turned up a few times. The chain employs TRBV12-3 or TRBV12-4 and TRBJ1-1, with a tentative D call TRBD1 (5 bases). V lost 7 bases and J lost 7, with 10 bases in between. The CDR3 spans 11 residues. The CDR3 DNA is TGTGCCAGCACCCTAGACAGTGAAGCTTTCTTT. The encoded protein is CASTLDSEAFF.

The chain uses TRBV12-3 or TRBV12-4 and TRBJ2-1; TRBD2 aligns across 8 bases. The V gene end was trimmed by 6 bases and the J gene end by 8 bases; junction bases not matched to a gene: 15. This CDR3 is built from 16 residues. Here the CDR3 DNA reads TGTGCCAGCAGCCCCCCCCTGGGCGGGGGGCTGGATGAGCAGTTCTTC. This codes for CASSPPLGGGLDEQFF.

This chain connects TRBV4-1 to TRBJ1-2; TRBD1 is a possible D gene (5 bases). V was clipped by 0 bases and J by 8 bases, with 13 bases between them. CDR3 length: 14 residues. Per germline, CDR1 MGHRA and CDR2 YSYEKL. DNA of the CDR3: TGCGCCAGCAGCCAAGAGAGGGGAGTAGGAGGCTACACCTTC. This gives the protein CASSQERGVGGYTF.

This clonotype showed up many times. This chain links TRBV29-1 with TRBJ2-5, with 8 bases lining up with TRBD1. Per the germline V gene, CDR1 is SQVTM and CDR2 is ANQGSEA. The CDR3 runs to 13 residues. The ends lost 6 bases at V and 4 bases at J; junction bases unmatched: 7. As DNA, the CDR3 is TGCAGCGTGACCTTCAGGGGGCGAGAGACCCAGTACTTC. Translated: CSVTFRGRETQYF. Full variable domain (rest looked up from reference TRBV29-1 and TRBJ2-5): SAVISQKPSRDICQRGTSLTIQCQVDSQVTMMFWYRQQPGQSLTLIATANQGSEATYESGFVIDKFPISRPNLTFSTLTVSNMSPEDSSIYLCSVTFRGRETQYFGPGTRLLVL.

This clonotype was observed a few times. The CDR3 DNA sequence: TGTGCCATCAGTGAGTCTAAGGTGTTTGAGGGTAATCAGCCCCAGCATTTT. It specifies CAISESKVFEGNQPQHF. J is TRBJ1-5 and V is TRBV10-3; D call uncertain. Trimming removed 0 bases from V and 4 bases from J, with 16 bases in between. This CDR3 is built from 17 residues. The germline V gene encodes CDR1 ENHRY and CDR2 SYGVKD.

Comment on this clonotype: Sequence at one end of the junction differs from germline and may be a read error. This chain joins TRBV20-1 and TRBJ2-7, with D perhaps matching TRBD2 (5 bases). The germline CDR1 and CDR2 sequences are DFQATT and SNEGSKA (reference sequence). The CDR3 covers 14 residues. The chain's CDR3 is CSAREAGGSYERYF. The CDR3, as DNA: TGCAGTGCTAGAGAGGCGGGCGGCTCCTACGAGCGGTACTTC.

This clonotype was observed a handful of times. This chain connects TRBV20-1 to TRBJ2-3, with 7 bases lining up with TRBD2. The germline CDR1 and CDR2 sequences are DFQATT and SNEGSKA (reference sequence). The CDR3 is 16 amino acids. Germline trimming cut 5 bases from V and 2 bases from J; bases unmatched to any gene: 13. The CDR3 protein is CSAPLNSGSFTDTQYF. In DNA, the CDR3 is TGCAGTGCTCCGCTGAATAGCGGGTCATTCACAGATACGCAGTATTTT.

This clonotype was detected a few times. J is TRBJ2-1 and V is TRBV20-1, with 13 positions matching TRBD2. V was pared by 6 bases and J by 6 bases, with 2 bases of the junction left unmatched. Germline-derived CDR1 and CDR2 are DFQATT and SNEGSKA (reference sequence). The CDR3 loop spans 13 amino acids. CDR3 nucleotides: TGCAGTGCGGGACTAGCGGGACCCAATGAGCAGTTCTTC. It specifies CSAGLAGPNEQFF.

The rearrangement joins TRBV2 to TRBJ1-2; tentative D call: TRBD1 (6 bases). CDR1 is SNHLY, CDR2 FYNNEI, per germline. V lost 7 bases and J 4 bases, leaving 19 bases between the germline ends. The CDR3 runs to 15 residues. The CDR3 DNA follows: TGTGCCAGCACCCGACGTACAGGGCGAGTCTATGGCTACACCTTC. It translates to CASTRRTGRVYGYTF.

The rearrangement uses TRBV3-1 and TRBJ2-5; D is perhaps TRBD2 (7 bases). CDR3 length equals 14 residues. From germline, CDR1 is LGHDT and CDR2 YNNKEL (reference sequence). V was cut by 6 bases and J by 3 bases, with 14 bases left in between. CDR3 sequence (DNA): TGTGCCAGCAGAAAGGGGGGGTTGGAAGAGACCCAGTACTTC. The encoded protein is CASRKGGLEETQYF.

V gene TRBV29-1 combines with J gene TRBJ1-2; TRBD1 matches 8 bases. J gave up 2 bases and V 6 bases, and 5 bases lay outside the gene matches. This CDR3 has 13 residues. CDR1 SQVTM and CDR2 ANQGSEA come from the germline V gene. The CDR3 reads CSVKTGANYGYTF. The CDR3 nucleotides read TGCAGCGTAAAGACAGGGGCAAACTATGGCTACACCTTC.

The sample holds a few counts of this clonotype. The V gene is TRBV20-1, the J gene TRBJ2-5, with 10 bases identical to TRBD2. Germline values: CDR1 DFQATT, CDR2 SNEGSKA (reference sequence). The CDR3 length is 16 residues. V lost 0 bases, J lost 4 bases, and 8 bases stayed unmatched. The CDR3 loop reads CSARDQRAGGLETQYF. DNA for the CDR3: TGCAGTGCTAGAGATCAAAGAGCGGGGGGGCTAGAGACCCAGTACTTC.

V usage is TRBV5-1 and J usage is TRBJ2-6; D gene unclear. The germline CDR1 and CDR2 sequences are SGHRS and YFSETQ. CDR3 length: 16 amino acids. Trimming pared 1 base from V and 3 bases from J, leaving 11 bases between. CDR3 in amino acids: CASSLSVLVGANVLTF. CDR3 DNA: TGCGCCAGCAGCTTGTCGGTTTTGGTTGGGGCCAACGTCCTGACTTTC. The whole variable domain, filled in from reference TRBV5-1 and TRBJ2-6, reads KAGVTQTPRYLIKTRGQQVTLSCSPISGHRSVSWYQQTPGQGLQFLFEYFSETQRNKGNFPGRFSGRQFSNSRSEMNVSTLELGDSALYLCASSLSVLVGANVLTFGAGSRLTVL.

This clonotype was recorded only once. The chain has TRBV2 and TRBJ1-2; the D is unclear. V was cut by 1 base and J by 4 bases, with 4 bases left in between. Germline lookup yields CDR1 SNHLY and CDR2 FYNNEI. The CDR3 sequence is 12 residues long. Here the CDR3 reads CASSEGPYGYTF. For the CDR3, the DNA is TGTGCCAGCAGTGAAGGCCCCTATGGCTACACCTTC.